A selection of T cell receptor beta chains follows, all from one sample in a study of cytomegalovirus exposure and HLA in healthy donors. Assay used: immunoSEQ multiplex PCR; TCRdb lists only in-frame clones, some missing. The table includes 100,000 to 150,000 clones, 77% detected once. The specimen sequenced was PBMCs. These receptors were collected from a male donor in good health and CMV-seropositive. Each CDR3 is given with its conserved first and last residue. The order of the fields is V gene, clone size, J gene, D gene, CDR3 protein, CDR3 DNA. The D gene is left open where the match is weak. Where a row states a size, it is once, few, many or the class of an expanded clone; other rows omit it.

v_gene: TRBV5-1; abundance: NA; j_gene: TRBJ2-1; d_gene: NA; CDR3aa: CASSLTASASYNEQFF; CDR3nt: TGCGCCAGCAGCTTGACAGCCTCGGCGTCCTACAATGAGCAGTTCTTC
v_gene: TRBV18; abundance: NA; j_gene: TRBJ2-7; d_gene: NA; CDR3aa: CASSPNTGYEQYF; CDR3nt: TGTGCCAGCTCACCAAACACGGGCTACGAGCAGTACTTC
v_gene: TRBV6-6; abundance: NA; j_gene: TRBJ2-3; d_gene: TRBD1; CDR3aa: CASSYSADRVTQYF; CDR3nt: TGTGCCAGCAGTTACTCGGCCGACAGGGTCACGCAGTATTTT
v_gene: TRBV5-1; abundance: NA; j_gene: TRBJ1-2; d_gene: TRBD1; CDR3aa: CASSGTGREGYTF; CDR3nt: TGCGCCAGCAGCGGGACAGGGCGTGAGGGCTACACCTTC
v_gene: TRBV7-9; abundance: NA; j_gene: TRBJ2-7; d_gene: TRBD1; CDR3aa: CASRKDRGDEQYF; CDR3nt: TGTGCCAGCAGGAAGGACAGGGGCGACGAGCAGTACTTC
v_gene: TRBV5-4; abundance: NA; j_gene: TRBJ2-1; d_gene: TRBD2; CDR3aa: CASSLVSGRGAQYNEQFF; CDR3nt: TGTGCCAGCAGCTTGGTTAGCGGGAGGGGGGCCCAATACAATGAGCAGTTCTTC
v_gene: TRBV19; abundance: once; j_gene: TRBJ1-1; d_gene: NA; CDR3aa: CARCLRRGSPVNTEAFF; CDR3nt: TGTGCCAGGTGCCTACGAAGGGGTTCCCCCGTGAACACTGAAGCTTTCTTT
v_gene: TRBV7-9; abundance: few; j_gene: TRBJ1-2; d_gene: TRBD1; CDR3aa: CASSPFSGTAKYGYTF; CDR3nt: TGTGCCAGCAGCCCCTTTAGTGGGACAGCCAAGTATGGCTACACCTTC
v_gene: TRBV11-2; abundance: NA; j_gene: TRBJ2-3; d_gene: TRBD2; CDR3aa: CASSLAVAGSGNTQYF; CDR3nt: TGTGCCAGCAGCTTAGCCGTAGCGGGGAGCGGGAACACGCAGTATTTT
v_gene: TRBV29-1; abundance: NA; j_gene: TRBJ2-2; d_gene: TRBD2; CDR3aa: CSAYSGGAPGELFF; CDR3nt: TGCAGCGCCTATAGCGGGGGGGCCCCCGGGGAGCTGTTTTTT
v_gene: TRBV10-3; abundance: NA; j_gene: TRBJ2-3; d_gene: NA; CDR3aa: CAISGQFKDTQYF; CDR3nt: TGTGCCATCAGCGGACAGTTCAAAGATACGCAGTATTTT
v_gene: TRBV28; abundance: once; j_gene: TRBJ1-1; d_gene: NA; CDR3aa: CASSFDQGNTEAFF; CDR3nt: TGTGCCAGCAGTTTTGATCAGGGGAACACTGAAGCTTTCTTT
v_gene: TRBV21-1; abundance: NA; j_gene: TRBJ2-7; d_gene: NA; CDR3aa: CASSKRGGYEQYF; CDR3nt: TGTGCCAGCAGCAAAAGGGGCGGATACGAGCAGTACTTC
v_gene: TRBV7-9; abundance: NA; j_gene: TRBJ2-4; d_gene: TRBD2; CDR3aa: CASSLRAGGPQNIQYF; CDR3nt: TGTGCCAGCAGCTTAAGAGCGGGAGGACCTCAAAACATTCAGTACTTC
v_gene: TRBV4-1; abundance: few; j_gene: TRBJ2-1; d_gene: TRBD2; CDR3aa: CASSQESVAGDEQFF; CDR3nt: TGCGCCAGCAGCCAAGAATCGGTAGCGGGAGATGAGCAGTTCTTC
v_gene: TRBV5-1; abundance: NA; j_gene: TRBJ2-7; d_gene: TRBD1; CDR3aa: CASSSLGQGATYEQYF; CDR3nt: TGCGCCAGCAGCTCACTGGGACAGGGGGCCACCTACGAGCAGTACTTC
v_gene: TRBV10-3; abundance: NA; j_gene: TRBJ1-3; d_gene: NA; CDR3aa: CAISSLIGARRNTIYF; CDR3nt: TGTGCCATCAGTAGCCTAATCGGTGCTCGTCGGAACACCATATATTTT